These T cell receptor beta chains were read from a single sample in a study of glioma-infiltrating T cells after dendritic cell vaccination. Repertoires were generated with immunoSEQ multiplex PCR, while TCRdb's copy carries only in-frame clones and drops some. The sample has about 73,000 clones, more than 65% seen once. Sequencing was performed on blood, taken before dendritic cell vaccination. These receptors came from a human donor with glioblastoma. CDR3s include the opening cysteine and the closing phenylalanine or tryptophan. Fields, in order: clone size, J gene, D gene, V gene, CDR3 DNA, CDR3 protein. A D gene is named only where the DNA matches it firmly. Clone sizes are given selectively: once, few, many, or a class where the clone is expanded.

>NA|TRBJ2-1|NA|TRBV11-3
TGTGCCAGCAGCCCCCGTTCCAATGAGCAGTTCTTC
CASSPRSNEQFF
>NA|TRBJ1-2|TRBD1|TRBV19
TGTGCCAGTAGTGGCCAGGGGACAGGCAACTATGGCTACACCTTC
CASSGQGTGNYGYTF
>NA|TRBJ2-2|NA|TRBV13
TGTGCCAGCAGCTTAGCGGACAAGAACACCGGGGAGCTGTTTTTT
CASSLADKNTGELFF
>NA|TRBJ1-3|TRBD1|TRBV6-1
TGTGCCAGCAGGGAAGGGACAGGGGGCTCCGTCTCTGGAAACACCATATATTTT
CASREGTGGSVSGNTIYF
>NA|TRBJ1-5|NA|TRBV11-2
TGTGCCAGCAGCTTAAACACTAACAATCAGCCCCAGCATTTT
CASSLNTNNQPQHF
>once|TRBJ2-1|TRBD2|TRBV28
TGTGCCAGCAGCCCGAGCAGGCTAGCGGGAAAGCAGTTCTTC
CASSPSRLAGKQFF
>NA|TRBJ1-4|NA|TRBV2
TGTGCCAGCAGTGGTCGCACCTCGGGAGAAAAACTGTTTTTT
CASSGRTSGEKLFF
>few|TRBJ2-2|TRBD2|TRBV27
TGTGCCAGCCGGGTGGCTAGCGGGAGTAGGGGCACCGGGGAGCTGTTTTTT
CASRVASGSRGTGELFF
>NA|TRBJ2-3|NA|TRBV10-3
TGTGCCATCAGTGTTGGGGCTAGCGGCACAGATACGCAGTATTTT
CAISVGASGTDTQYF
>NA|TRBJ1-1|NA|TRBV5-4
TGTGCCAGCAGCTTGGCAAGGACAGAGGGGACTGAAGCTTTCTTT
CASSLARTEGTEAFF
>NA|TRBJ2-1|TRBD1|TRBV5-1
TGCGCCAGCAGATATCCTACAGGGGATGAGCAGTTCTTC
CASRYPTGDEQFF
>few|TRBJ1-6|TRBD1|TRBV6-5
TGTGCCAGCGGAAGACAGGGGCCCGATAATTCACCCCTCCACTTT
CASGRQGPDNSPLHF
>once|TRBJ1-2|TRBD1|TRBV7-9
TGTGCCAGCAGCCCATCCGGGGACAGATTACGTGGCTACACCTTC
CASSPSGDRLRGYTF
>NA|TRBJ1-5|NA|TRBV19
TGTGCCAGTAGTATTCGGAGTCAGCCCCAGCATTTT
CASSIRSQPQHF
>NA|TRBJ1-2|TRBD1|TRBV18
TGTGCCAGCTCACCAGGACAGGAGGCCTATGGCTACACCTTC
CASSPGQEAYGYTF
>few|TRBJ1-5|NA|TRBV10-3
TGTGCCATCAGTGAACAAGATGATAGCAATCAGCCCCAGCATTTT
CAISEQDDSNQPQHF
>once|TRBJ2-1|TRBD1|TRBV6-5
TGTGCCAGCAGGACAGGGACAAACAATGAGCAGTTCTTC
CASRTGTNNEQFF
>few|TRBJ2-5|NA|TRBV2
TGTGCCAGCAGTCCCGCCGGGGGGCCAAGGACCCAGTACTTC
CASSPAGGPRTQYF
>NA|TRBJ2-2|NA|TRBV5-1
TGCGCCAGTTCCTTACTCGGGTCCCTCGCGAACACCGGGGAGCTGTTTTTT
CASSLLGSLANTGELFF
>NA|TRBJ2-7|NA|TRBV2
TGTGCCAGCAGCATCTACGAGCAGTACTTC
CASSIYEQYF
>medium-sized|TRBJ1-5|NA|TRBV27
TGTGCCAGCAGCTATGGAGAAGATCGCTATAGCAATCAGCCCCAGCATTTT
CASSYGEDRYSNQPQHF
>NA|TRBJ1-4|NA|TRBV19
TGTGCCAGTAGTATTCGTTTAAGAGGGATACTGTTTTTT
CASSIRLRGILFF
>once|TRBJ2-1|TRBD2|TRBV12-5
TGTGCTAGTGGTTTGGGGATAGCGGGAGGGCCCTACAATGAGCAGTTCTTC
CASGLGIAGGPYNEQFF
>NA|TRBJ2-5|TRBD2|TRBV5-1
TGCGCCAGCAGCTCTTTGGCTAGCGGGGGGGCCGCAGAGACCCAGTACTTC
CASSSLASGGAAETQYF
>NA|TRBJ1-1|TRBD1|TRBV5-6
TGTGCCAGCAGGGGGGACAGGGGGACTGAAGCTTTCTTT
CASRGDRGTEAFF
>NA|TRBJ2-5|TRBD2|TRBV5-1
TGCGCCAGCAGCCTGGGACTAGCGGGAGTAGGGGAGACCCAGTACTTC
CASSLGLAGVGETQYF
>NA|TRBJ2-1|NA|TRBV7-2
TGTGCCAGCAGCTCCCTTTTTGAGGGTGGGCAGTTCTTC
CASSSLFEGGQFF
>NA|TRBJ2-3|TRBD1|TRBV14
TGTGCCAGCAGCCCCCGACAGGGAACGAGGCCTGAGACGCAGTATTTT
CASSPRQGTRPETQYF
>NA|TRBJ1-5|TRBD1|TRBV25-1
TGTGCCAGCAGTCCAGCTACCGGGACAGGGGCTAGCAATCAGCCCCAGCATTTT
CASSPATGTGASNQPQHF
>NA|TRBJ2-7|TRBD1|TRBV5-4
TGTGCCAGCAGCTCCAAAGGGACAGCCTACGAGCAGTACTTC
CASSSKGTAYEQYF
>NA|TRBJ1-1|TRBD1|TRBV18
TGTGCCAGCTCACCACCTGGGACAGGGGTTGGCACTGAAGCTTTCTTT
CASSPPGTGVGTEAFF
>NA|TRBJ1-1|TRBD1|TRBV27
TGTGCCAGCAGTTTCAAGAGGGGGCGGCATAGCGAAGCTTTCTTT
CASSFKRGRHSEAFF
>NA|TRBJ1-3|NA|TRBV19
TGTGCCAGCTCCGACGGGAGCTCTGGAAACACCATATATTTT
CASSDGSSGNTIYF
>NA|TRBJ2-1|TRBD2|TRBV6-5
TGTGCCAGCTCCGGGACTACCTCAGAGAATGAGCAGTTCTTC
CASSGTTSENEQFF
>NA|TRBJ2-2|TRBD2|TRBV30
TGTGCCTGGGAATTCGGACTAGCGGGAGGAGCCGGGGAGCTGTTTTTT
CAWEFGLAGGAGELFF
>NA|TRBJ2-7|TRBD1|TRBV6-5
TGTGCCAGCAGAAATAGACAGGGTCCCTACGAGCAGTACTTC
CASRNRQGPYEQYF
>few|TRBJ1-5|NA|TRBV14
TGTGCCAGCAGCCAGAACAGCGGGGGGCAGCCCCAGCATTTT
CASSQNSGGQPQHF
>NA|TRBJ2-2|TRBD1|TRBV6-1
TGTGCCAGCAGTCAGACAGGGTTCACCGGGGAGCTGTTTTTT
CASSQTGFTGELFF
>NA|TRBJ1-5|NA|TRBV30
TGTGCCTGGAGTGTTACAGGGCTGTATCAGCCCCAGCATTTT
CAWSVTGLYQPQHF
>NA|TRBJ1-2|NA|TRBV20-1
TGCGGGAGCCTAGGCTACACCTTC
CGSLGYTF
>NA|TRBJ1-3|TRBD1|TRBV5-1
TGCGCCAGGAGACTCAAGGGACAGGTGTTTAGCTCTGGAAACACCATATATTTT
CARRLKGQVFSSGNTIYF
>NA|TRBJ1-5|TRBD1|TRBV4-1
TGCGCCAGCAGCCAAACCCCGGGACAGCAGCCCCAGCATTTT
CASSQTPGQQPQHF
>few|TRBJ2-2|NA|TRBV27
TGTGCCAGCAGTTTTAGCAGACCCCCCACCGGGGAGCTGTTTTTT
CASSFSRPPTGELFF
>NA|TRBJ1-2|NA|TRBV6-1
TGTGCCAGCAGCGTTGGGGAGTACTATGGCTACACCTTC
CASSVGEYYGYTF
>NA|TRBJ1-5|NA|TRBV15
TGTGCCACCAGCACAAGGACAGCTAGCAATCAGCCCCAGCATTTT
CATSTRTASNQPQHF
>NA|TRBJ1-1|NA|TRBV19
TGTGCCAGTAGTATGCACGGAGGAATCACTGAAGCTTTCTTT
CASSMHGGITEAFF
>NA|TRBJ1-3|NA|TRBV11-2
TGTGCCAGCAGCTTGAGCAACACCATATATTTT
CASSLSNTIYF
>NA|TRBJ2-1|TRBD2|TRBV9
TGTGCCAGCAGCTTTCGGAGCGGGGGGGATGAGCAGTTCTTC
CASSFRSGGDEQFF
>few|TRBJ1-1|NA|TRBV19
TGTGCCAGTAGTACCCAGATGAACACTGAAGCTTTCTTT
CASSTQMNTEAFF
>once|TRBJ1-2|NA|TRBV5-4
TGTGCCAGCAGCTTGGACGGGAGCTATGGCTACACCTTC
CASSLDGSYGYTF